The rows below give T cell receptor beta chains drawn from one sample of a study of shared clonotypes between healthy human individuals. Method: immunoSEQ multiplex PCR; TCRdb's copy keeps in-frame clones and lacks some. The sample comprises more than 1.2 million clones, approximately 98.5% of which are singletons, and about 0.35% rests with the top ten. Sequenced material: naive CD4+ T cells sorted from blood. These receptor sequences come from a man aged 30 to 39 in good health. The CDR3 runs from the conserved cysteine through the conserved F or W. A D gene is named only where the DNA matches it firmly. Not every row has a clone size; where given, it reads once, few, many or a size class.

D: .; V: TRBV5-4; J: TRBJ2-1; size: .; length: 13; DNA: TGTGCCAGCAGCTTGACTAGCAGGGATGAGCAGTTCTTC; CDR3: CASSLTSRDEQFF
D: TRBD1; V: TRBV5-1; J: TRBJ1-1; size: .; length: 15; DNA: TGCGCCAGCCGGTCTAGTCAGGGGGCTAGCGCTGAAGCTTTCTTT; CDR3: CASRSSQGASAEAFF
D: .; V: TRBV7-9; J: TRBJ2-3; size: .; length: 15; DNA: TGTGCCAGCAGGCCGCTTGGGGGAGCCACAGATACGCAGTATTTT; CDR3: CASRPLGGATDTQYF
D: TRBD2; V: TRBV14; J: TRBJ2-1; size: once; length: 18; DNA: TGTGCCAGCAGCACAACGACTAGCGGGAGACCAGCCTACAATGAGCAGTTCTTC; CDR3: CASSTTTSGRPAYNEQFF
D: .; V: TRBV6-5; J: TRBJ1-1; size: .; length: 13; DNA: TGTGCCAGCAGTCCGCGACAGAACACTGAAGCTTTCTTT; CDR3: CASSPRQNTEAFF
D: .; V: TRBV5-4; J: TRBJ2-1; size: .; length: 14; DNA: TGTGCCAGCAGCTTGGAACAGGACTACAATGAGCAGTTCTTC; CDR3: CASSLEQDYNEQFF
D: .; V: TRBV5-8; J: TRBJ1-4; size: .; length: 15; DNA: TGTGCCAGCAGCGGCGGGGCTAGGTCGAGAGAAAAACTGTTTTTT; CDR3: CASSGGARSREKLFF
D: .; V: TRBV18; J: TRBJ1-1; size: .; length: 13; DNA: TGTGCCAGCTCACCCACAGGGAGCACTGAAGCTTTCTTT; CDR3: CASSPTGSTEAFF
D: .; V: TRBV2; J: TRBJ1-5; size: .; length: 15; DNA: TGTGCCAGCAGTAAGACAGACCATAGCAATCAGCCCCAGCATTTT; CDR3: CASSKTDHSNQPQHF
D: .; V: TRBV5-1; J: TRBJ2-2; size: .; length: 14; DNA: TGCGCCAGCAGCGGGACGGTGAACACCGGGGAGCTGTTTTTT; CDR3: CASSGTVNTGELFF
D: TRBD1; V: TRBV25-1; J: TRBJ2-6; size: .; length: 18; DNA: TGTGCCAGCAGTGAGCGGGACAGGGTTCACTCTGGGGCCAACGTCCTGACTTTC; CDR3: CASSERDRVHSGANVLTF
D: .; V: TRBV5-1; J: TRBJ2-1; size: .; length: 14; DNA: TGCGCCAGCAGCTCTTCCCAAAACTACAATGAGCAGTTCTTC; CDR3: CASSSSQNYNEQFF
D: .; V: TRBV11-2; J: TRBJ2-1; size: once; length: 15; DNA: TGTGCCAGCAGCTCCCCAGCGGGTCGTTACAATGAGCAGTTCTTC; CDR3: CASSSPAGRYNEQFF
D: TRBD2; V: TRBV28; J: TRBJ2-3; size: .; length: 17; DNA: TGTGCCAGCAGTTCCCTGGGACTAGCGGGAGTCACAGATACGCAGTATTTT; CDR3: CASSSLGLAGVTDTQYF
D: .; V: TRBV9; J: TRBJ2-7; size: once; length: 15; DNA: TGTGCCAGCAGCGTAAATCTAGCGTCATTAGGCGAGCAGTACTTC; CDR3: CASSVNLASLGEQYF
D: .; V: TRBV6-5; J: TRBJ1-2; size: few; length: 13; DNA: TGTGCCAGCAGCAGGGCTTTTAACTATGGCTACACCTTC; CDR3: CASSRAFNYGYTF
D: TRBD2; V: TRBV18; J: TRBJ2-3; size: .; length: 16; DNA: TGTGCCAGCTTTTCTGCTAGCGGAAGGGCCACAGATACGCAGTATTTT; CDR3: CASFSASGRATDTQYF
D: .; V: TRBV7-9; J: TRBJ2-1; size: .; length: 14; DNA: TGTGCCACCTGGGACTTCGCAGCGGCCAATGAGCAGTTCTTC; CDR3: CATWDFAAANEQFF
D: .; V: TRBV11-3; J: TRBJ2-7; size: .; length: 14; DNA: TGTGCCAGCAGCTTGGGCAGGGGTATGGACGAGCAGTACTTC; CDR3: CASSLGRGMDEQYF
D: TRBD2; V: TRBV5-1; J: TRBJ2-5; size: .; length: 17; DNA: TGCGCCAGCAGCTTGGACGGACCGCTAGCGGGACAAGAGACCCAGTACTTC; CDR3: CASSLDGPLAGQETQYF
D: .; V: TRBV7-9; J: TRBJ1-1; size: .; length: 14; DNA: TGTGCCAGCAGCTCGGACATCGTGAACACTGAAGCTTTCTTT; CDR3: CASSSDIVNTEAFF
D: .; V: TRBV11-3; J: TRBJ2-7; size: .; length: 13; DNA: TGTGCCAGCAGCGTACAGGGTTCCTACGAGCAGTACTTC; CDR3: CASSVQGSYEQYF
D: .; V: TRBV7-9; J: TRBJ1-4; size: once; length: 14; DNA: TGTGCCAGCAGCTTAGGGCAGGGCGCTGAAAAACTGTTTTTT; CDR3: CASSLGQGAEKLFF
D: .; V: TRBV7-9; J: TRBJ2-5; size: .; length: 15; DNA: TGTGCCAGCAGCTTGGGCAGGGTAGGGCAAGAGACCCAGTACTTC; CDR3: CASSLGRVGQETQYF
D: .; V: TRBV4-1; J: TRBJ2-5; size: .; length: 14; DNA: TGCGCCAGCAGCCAGGAGGACTCACAAGAGACCCAGTACTTC; CDR3: CASSQEDSQETQYF
D: .; V: TRBV27; J: TRBJ2-5; size: .; length: 16; DNA: TGTGCCAGCAGTTTAACGGGACCAGGGCGCCAAGAGACCCAGTACTTC; CDR3: CASSLTGPGRQETQYF
D: .; V: TRBV5-4; J: TRBJ2-5; size: .; length: 14; DNA: TGTGCCAGCAGCTTGGATACCACCCAAGAGACCCAGTACTTC; CDR3: CASSLDTTQETQYF
D: .; V: TRBV11-3; J: TRBJ1-1; size: .; length: 13; DNA: TGTGCCAGCAGCGGTCGACTAGGGACTGAAGCTTTCTTT; CDR3: CASSGRLGTEAFF
D: .; V: TRBV5-1; J: TRBJ2-7; size: .; length: 13; DNA: TGCGCCAGCAGCTTGGCCGTCAACTACGAGCAGTACTTC; CDR3: CASSLAVNYEQYF
D: TRBD2; V: TRBV10-3; J: TRBJ2-7; size: .; length: 14; DNA: TGTGCCATCAGTGAGCGCCTAGCGGGAGATACGCAGTACTTC; CDR3: CAISERLAGDTQYF
D: TRBD1; V: TRBV5-1; J: TRBJ2-7; size: .; length: 15; DNA: TGCGCCAGCAGCTTGGCCGGGCAGGGGGCGAGGGAGCAGTACTTC; CDR3: CASSLAGQGAREQYF
D: TRBD1; V: TRBV2; J: TRBJ1-2; size: .; length: 14; DNA: TGTGCCAGCATTGGCAGGGGGCGCGCCTATGGCTACACCTTC; CDR3: CASIGRGRAYGYTF
D: TRBD2; V: TRBV18; J: TRBJ2-7; size: .; length: 14; DNA: TGTGCCAGCTCACCTCCGGGGGGCTCCTACGAGCAGTACTTC; CDR3: CASSPPGGSYEQYF
D: .; V: TRBV5-1; J: TRBJ1-1; size: .; length: 15; DNA: TGCGCCAGCAGCTTGACAGGTTTCATGAACACTGAAGCTTTCTTT; CDR3: CASSLTGFMNTEAFF
D: .; V: TRBV29-1; J: TRBJ2-5; size: .; length: 13; DNA: TGCAGCGTTGAAACCCAGGGGGGAGAGACCCAGTACTTC; CDR3: CSVETQGGETQYF
D: .; V: TRBV15; J: TRBJ2-1; size: .; length: 15; DNA: TGTGCCACCAGCAGAGCTGGCCGTAACTACAATGAGCAGTTCTTC; CDR3: CATSRAGRNYNEQFF
D: .; V: TRBV28; J: TRBJ2-7; size: .; length: 12; DNA: TGTGCCAGCACCTCAGACATCTACGAGCAGTACTTC; CDR3: CASTSDIYEQYF
D: .; V: TRBV2; J: TRBJ1-5; size: .; length: 13; DNA: TGTGCCAGCAGTCCAGGCGGCAATCAGCCCCAGCATTTT; CDR3: CASSPGGNQPQHF
D: TRBD2; V: TRBV18; J: TRBJ2-1; size: .; length: 16; DNA: TGTGCCAGCTCACCAGTGGGCCTAGCGGGAGGAGACGAGCAGTTCTTC; CDR3: CASSPVGLAGGDEQFF
D: .; V: TRBV7-6; J: TRBJ2-2; size: .; length: 14; DNA: TGTGCCAGCAGCTCCGGGACGAAAACCGGGGAGCTGTTTTTT; CDR3: CASSSGTKTGELFF
D: .; V: TRBV11-2; J: TRBJ2-7; size: .; length: 16; DNA: TGTGCCAGCAGCCCCCTGAAGGTTAGCGGCGCCTACGAGCAGTACTTC; CDR3: CASSPLKVSGAYEQYF
D: .; V: TRBV10-3; J: TRBJ1-1; size: once; length: 13; DNA: TGTGCCATCAGTGAAAGCGCGGAGTCTGCAGCTTTCTTT; CDR3: CAISESAESAAFF
D: TRBD1; V: TRBV7-2; J: TRBJ2-1; size: .; length: 15; DNA: TGTGCCAGCAGCTTCAGGGGGTATTCCTACAATGAGCAGTTCTTC; CDR3: CASSFRGYSYNEQFF
D: .; V: TRBV19; J: TRBJ1-2; size: .; length: 12; DNA: TGTGCCAGTAGTATAAGGGAGTATGGCTACACCTTC; CDR3: CASSIREYGYTF
D: TRBD2; V: TRBV6-1; J: TRBJ2-7; size: .; length: 16; DNA: TGTGCCAGCAGTGATTCTCTAGCGGGAGAGAGAGCCGAGCAGTACTTC; CDR3: CASSDSLAGERAEQYF
D: .; V: TRBV6-5; J: TRBJ2-7; size: .; length: 16; DNA: TGTGCCAGCAGTTACGACGGACCTGCTAAAGGCTCCGAGCAGTACTTC; CDR3: CASSYDGPAKGSEQYF
D: .; V: TRBV4-2; J: TRBJ1-2; size: .; length: 12; DNA: TGTGCCAGCAGCCCAACGGACAGACTCTACACCTTC; CDR3: CASSPTDRLYTF
D: .; V: TRBV21-1; J: TRBJ1-5; size: .; length: 14; DNA: TGTGCCAGCAGCAAGCGGCAGGGAGGTCGGCCCCAGCATTTT; CDR3: CASSKRQGGRPQHF
D: .; V: TRBV27; J: TRBJ2-2; size: .; length: 13; DNA: TGTGCCAGCAGCTCAAGTCCAACCGGGGAGCTGTTTTTT; CDR3: CASSSSPTGELFF
D: .; V: TRBV11-2; J: TRBJ2-3; size: .; length: 18; DNA: TGTGCCAGCAGCACGCGGAGGGTCACAAAAAGCCGCACAGATACGCAGTATTTT; CDR3: CASSTRRVTKSRTDTQYF
D: TRBD1; V: TRBV18; J: TRBJ1-1; size: .; length: 16; DNA: TGTGCCAGCTCCCTCGGGACAGGTCGCATGAACACTGAAGCTTTCTTT; CDR3: CASSLGTGRMNTEAFF
D: TRBD1; V: TRBV19; J: TRBJ1-5; size: .; length: 16; DNA: TGTGCCAGTAGTATAGGTGGGACAGGGGGCAATCAGCCCCAGCATTTT; CDR3: CASSIGGTGGNQPQHF
D: TRBD1; V: TRBV29-1; J: TRBJ1-1; size: .; length: 13; DNA: TGCAGCGGACAGGGGTGGTGGAACACTGAAGCTTTCTTT; CDR3: CSGQGWWNTEAFF
D: .; V: TRBV11-2; J: TRBJ2-5; size: .; length: 14; DNA: TGTGCCAGCAGCTCTCTCCAGGGGAAAGAGACCCAGTACTTC; CDR3: CASSSLQGKETQYF
D: .; V: TRBV5-1; J: TRBJ1-5; size: .; length: 13; DNA: TGCGCCAGCAGCTTTCGGGGCGATCAGCCCCAGCATTTT; CDR3: CASSFRGDQPQHF
D: TRBD1; V: TRBV27; J: TRBJ2-7; size: .; length: 16; DNA: TGTGCCAGCAGTAAGACAGGGGGCCTCAGCTCCTACGAGCAGTACTTC; CDR3: CASSKTGGLSSYEQYF
D: .; V: TRBV9; J: TRBJ2-3; size: .; length: 16; DNA: TGTGCCAGCAGCGTAGGGTCCCGACTGGGCACAGATACGCAGTATTTT; CDR3: CASSVGSRLGTDTQYF
D: .; V: TRBV15; J: TRBJ1-2; size: .; length: 13; DNA: TGTGCCACCAGCAGAGATCGGGGCTATGGCTACACCTTC; CDR3: CATSRDRGYGYTF